The 12 T cell receptor beta chains presented below share a single source sample, sequenced in a study of shared clonotypes between healthy human individuals. Libraries were prepared by immunoSEQ multiplex PCR; TCRdb keeps only in-frame clonotypes and omits some of them. Here the sample spans 2 million to 3 million clones, 93% being singletons. The specimen sequenced was naive CD4+ T cells from PBMCs. Noted subset: CD45RA+ positively selected. These TCRs come from a man aged 18 to 35 in good health. Some clones in this sample may be carry-over from other donors' samples.

This chain uses TRBV27 with TRBJ2-7, with TRBD2 matching over 12 bases. This CDR3 region has 15 residues. Germline V gene lookup returns CDR1 MNHEY and CDR2 SMNVEV (reference sequence). J gave up 4 bases and V 3 bases, and 4 bases lay outside the gene matches. The CDR3 region has the DNA TGTGCCAGCAGTTTTCGGACTAGCGGGACTTACGAGCAGTACTTC. Protein sequence: CASSFRTSGTYEQYF.

This clone was seen only a few times. The rearrangement uses TRBV27 and TRBJ2-7, with a tentative D call TRBD2 (6 bases). V dropped 8 bases and J dropped 5 bases, with 19 bases sitting between them. The CDR3 covers 14 residues. Germline CDR1 MNHEY, CDR2 SMNVEV (reference sequence). CDR3 nucleotide sequence: TGTGCCAGCTCCTCCAAGGGACTGAGGGACGAGCAGTACTTC. Translating gives CASSSKGLRDEQYF.

V and J are TRBV9 and TRBJ1-1, with D possibly TRBD1 on 5 matching bases. The CDR3 extends over 16 amino acids. The V gene lost 0 bases and the J gene lost 5 bases, with 17 bases spanning the gap. CDR1 is SGDLS, CDR2 YYNGEE, per germline. In nucleotides, the CDR3 is TGTGCCAGCAGCGTAGTATATTGGGGGAGGAGGACTGAAGCTTTCTTT. Residues: CASSVVYWGRRTEAFF.

In the case of this clone: Other DNA sequences in this sample translate to the same CDR3. The chain combines TRBV7-2 with TRBJ1-2; D is possibly TRBD1 (5 bases). Trimming took 0 bases from V and 2 from J, leaving 10 bases between them. Per the germline V gene, CDR1 is SGHTA and CDR2 is FQGNSA. This CDR3 comprises 15 residues. This chain's CDR3 is CASSLAQGTNYGYTF. DNA of the CDR3: TGTGCCAGCAGCTTAGCCCAAGGGACCAACTATGGCTACACCTTC.

The CDR3 DNA reads as TGTGCCAGCAGTGGGGACAGGGGGACCCTCGGGGATGAGCAGTTCTTC. Residues: CASSGDRGTLGDEQFF. The rearrangement links TRBV2 to TRBJ2-1; TRBD1 aligns across 11 bases. Germline values: CDR1 SNHLY, CDR2 FYNNEI. Trimming cost V 4 bases and J 8 bases; bases outside gene matches: 10. CDR3 length: 16 residues.

The rearrangement joins TRBV7-2 to TRBJ2-3; 12 bases fit TRBD2. The CDR3 is made up of 16 amino acids. V lost 5 bases, J lost 3 bases, and 6 bases stayed unmatched. From germline, CDR1 is SGHTA and CDR2 FQGNSA. CDR3: CASSIRTSGITDTQYF. The CDR3 DNA sequence: TGTGCCAGCAGCATACGGACTAGCGGGATAACAGATACGCAGTATTTT.

This chain uses TRBV19 with TRBJ1-5, with 9 bases matching TRBD1. This CDR3 spans 20 amino acids. Germline CDR1 is LNHDA and CDR2 is SQIVND (reference sequence). The junction had 17 bases not matched to a gene; V was cut back by 5 bases and J by 0 bases. CDR3 in DNA: TGTGCCAGTAGTGGACAGCGCGGTTGGGACAGGGATTATAGCAATCAGCCCCAGCATTTT. It translates to CASSGQRGWDRDYSNQPQHF. The full variable domain, rest sourced from reference TRBV19 and TRBJ1-5, is DGGITQSPKYLFRKEGQNVTLSCEQNLNHDAMYWYRQDPGQGLRLIYYSQIVNDFQKGDIAEGYSVSREKKESFPLTVTSAQKNPTAFYLCASSGQRGWDRDYSNQPQHFGDGTRLSIL.

This clone was detected only once. This chain joins TRBV14 and TRBJ1-2; 11 bases agree with TRBD1. Germline CDR1 reads SGHDN; CDR2 reads FVKESK. The CDR3 contains 17 residues. Trimming removed 1 base from V and 5 bases from J; junction bases left unmatched: 9. The DNA for the CDR3 is TGTGCCAGCAGCCAAGGTGGGGGACAGGGGGTACTTTATGGCTACACCTTC. This sequence encodes CASSQGGGQGVLYGYTF.

The chain has TRBV21-1 and TRBJ1-6. TRBV21-1 is a pseudogene. This CDR3 region has 14 residues. CDR3 coding DNA: TGTGCCAGCAGCACGTTAGGCTGCAATTCACCCCTCCACTTT. Translated: CASSTLGCNSPLHF.

The rearrangement uses TRBV6-6 and TRBJ2-7; 8 positions match TRBD2. Trimming at V came to 5 bases and at J to 6 bases, leaving 9 bases not matched to a gene. The CDR3 extends over 14 amino acids. Per the germline V gene, CDR1 is MNHNY and CDR2 is SVGAGI (reference sequence). CDR3 nucleotide sequence: TGTGCCAGCAGTACCAACGGGGGGGCGGGCGAGCAGTACTTC. As protein: CASSTNGGAGEQYF.

Points on this clone: The identical CDR3 is also encoded by other nucleotide sequences in the sample. The chain uses TRBV7-9 and TRBJ2-5; D not resolved. V was pared by 4 bases and J by 5 bases, with 8 bases between. The CDR3 loop spans 12 amino acids. Germline V gene data show CDR1 as SEHNR and CDR2 as FQNEAQ (reference sequence). The CDR3 coding sequence is TGTGCCAGCAGCTCGCTAGGGGAGACCCAGTACTTC. It specifies CASSSLGETQYF. The variable domain in full, with the rest retrieved from reference TRBV7-9 and TRBJ2-5, is DTGVSQNPRHKITKRGQNVTFRCDPISEHNRLYWYRQTLGQGPEFLTYFQNEAQLEKSRLLSDRFSAERPKGSFSTLEIQRTEQGDSAMYLCASSSLGETQYFGPGTRLLVL.

The gene calls are TRBV2 and TRBJ2-7; 8 nucleotides agree with TRBD2. The CDR3 length is 13 residues. V was clipped by 9 bases and J by 0 bases; unmatched bases: 4. CDR1 and CDR2 (germline): SNHLY, FYNNEI. CDR3 amino acids: CASTSGISYEQYF. The CDR3 DNA sequence: TGTGCCAGTACTAGCGGTATCTCCTACGAGCAGTACTTC. Together with reference TRBV2 and TRBJ2-7, the CDR3 gives the full variable domain: EPEVTQTPSHQVTQMGQEVILRCVPISNHLYFYWYRQILGQKVEFLVSFYNNEISEKSEIFDDQFSVERPDGSNFTLKIRSTKLEDSAMYFCASTSGISYEQYFGPGTRLTVT.